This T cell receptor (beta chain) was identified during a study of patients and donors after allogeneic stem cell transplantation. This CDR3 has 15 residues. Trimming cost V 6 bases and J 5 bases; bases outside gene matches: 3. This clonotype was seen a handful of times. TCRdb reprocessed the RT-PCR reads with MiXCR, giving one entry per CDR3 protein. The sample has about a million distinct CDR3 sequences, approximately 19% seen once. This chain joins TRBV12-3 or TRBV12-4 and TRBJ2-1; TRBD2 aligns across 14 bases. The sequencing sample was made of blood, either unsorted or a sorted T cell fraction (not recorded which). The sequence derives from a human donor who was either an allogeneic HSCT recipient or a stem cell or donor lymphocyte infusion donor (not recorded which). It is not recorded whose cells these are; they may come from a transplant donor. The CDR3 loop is CASRPTSGRDNEQFF. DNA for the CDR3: TGTGCCAGCAGACCGACTAGCGGGAGGGACAATGAGCAGTTCTTC.